A single sample is the source of the 22 T cell receptor beta chains below, sequenced in a study of blood T cell repertoires in COVID-19. Assay: immunoSEQ multiplex PCR; the TCRdb copy retains only in-frame clones and omits some. The data hold fewer than 300,000 clones, with around 90% observed a single time. Sequenced: PBMCs or T cells enriched from blood (not recorded which). The receptors stem from a woman in her twenties or thirties who had recovered from COVID-19.

With regard to this clone: The identical CDR3 is also encoded by other nucleotide sequences in the sample. V and J are TRBV5-1 and TRBJ1-4; D not certain. The germline CDR1 and CDR2 sequences are SGHRS and YFSETQ. V was pared by 1 base and J by 0 bases, with 4 bases between. The CDR3 sequence is 14 residues long. The CDR3 DNA is TGCGCCAGCAGCTTGCTCGCAACTAATGAAAAACTGTTTTTT. Translated, it gives CASSLLATNEKLFF.

The chain joins TRBV7-9 to TRBJ2-7, with D possibly TRBD2 on 6 matching bases. V dropped 6 bases and J dropped 3 bases, with 9 bases sitting between them. The CDR3 is 12 residues long. Germline V lookup: CDR1 SEHNR, CDR2 FQNEAQ (reference sequence). CDR3 in amino acids: CASRRGIYEQYF. The CDR3 DNA follows: TGTGCCAGCAGGCGGGGAATCTACGAGCAGTACTTC.

This rearrangement joins TRBV7-8 to TRBJ2-2; tentative D call: TRBD2 (6 bases). V was shortened by 3 bases and J by 2 bases, with 10 bases between the two germline ends. CDR3 size: 15 residues. The germline V gene has CDR1 SGHVS and CDR2 FQNEAQ. The CDR3 DNA reads as TGTGCCAGCAGCTTCTCCGGGACTAACACCGGGGAGCTGTTTTTT. It specifies CASSFSGTNTGELFF. The full variable domain, rest sourced from reference TRBV7-8 and TRBJ2-2, is GAGVSQSPRYKVAKRGQDVALRCDPISGHVSLFWYQQALGQGPEFLTYFQNEAQLDKSGLPSDRFFAERPEGSVSTLKIQRTQQEDSAVYLCASSFSGTNTGELFFGEGSRLTVL.

In this sample, this clone turned up a few times. The chain employs TRBV29-1 and TRBJ1-2, with TRBD1 identical over 7 bases. This CDR3 comprises 14 residues. Trimming removed 5 bases from V and 2 bases from J; junction bases left unmatched: 8. Germline V lookup: CDR1 SQVTM, CDR2 ANQGSEA. The CDR3 DNA reads as TGCAGCGTTTGGGACCCGGGACAGAACTATGGCTACACCTTC. Protein sequence: CSVWDPGQNYGYTF. The variable domain in full, completed from reference TRBV29-1 and TRBJ1-2, reads SAVISQKPSRDICQRGTSLTIQCQVDSQVTMMFWYRQQPGQSLTLIATANQGSEATYESGFVIDKFPISRPNLTFSTLTVSNMSPEDSSIYLCSVWDPGQNYGYTFGSGTRLTVV.

V and J are TRBV30 and TRBJ1-1; D may be TRBD1 (6 bases). V lost 1 base to trimming and J lost 4 bases, with 7 bases between them. Germline-derived CDR1 and CDR2 are GTSNPN and SVGIG (reference sequence). This CDR3 contains 12 residues. In DNA form, the CDR3 reads TGTGCCTGGAGTGGAGGGGGCACTGAAGCTTTCTTT. Residues: CAWSGGGTEAFF. The full variable domain, completed using reference TRBV30 and TRBJ1-1, is SQTIHQWPATLVQPVGSPLSLECTVEGTSNPNLYWYRQAAGRGLQLLFYSVGIGQISSEVPQNLSASRPQDRQFILSSKKLLLSDSGFYLCAWSGGGTEAFFGQGTRLTVV.

The chain uses TRBV7-8 and TRBJ1-1; D unresolved. This CDR3 region has 13 residues. V was clipped by 4 bases and J by 0 bases, with 6 bases between them. Germline CDR1 and CDR2: SGHVS and FQNEAQ. The CDR3 nucleotides are TGTGCCAGCAGCTCTAGGATGAACACTGAAGCTTTCTTT. The encoded protein is CASSSRMNTEAFF.

The V and J genes are TRBV19 and TRBJ1-1; D not resolved. The CDR3 covers 14 residues. Germline loops: CDR1 LNHDA, CDR2 SQIVND (reference sequence). Trimming took off 3 bases at V and 1 base at J, with 9 bases between the two ends. The CDR3 bases are TGTGCCAGTAGTATGAGGCTCCAGAACACTGAAGCTTTCTTT. Protein product: CASSMRLQNTEAFF.

This clone appeared a few times. V usage is TRBV3-1 (or the pseudogene TRBV3-2) and J usage is TRBJ1-5; D is ambiguous. This CDR3 region has 15 residues. Per the germline V gene, CDR1 is LGHDT and CDR2 is YNNKEL (reference sequence). Trimming left V 1 base short and J 7 bases short, with 14 bases between. The CDR3 DNA sequence: TGTGCCAGCAGCCAAGGTTACACACGAGGGCAGCCCCAGCATTTT. This codes for CASSQGYTRGQPQHF.

The chain uses TRBV7-9 and TRBJ2-3; D gene ambiguous. The CDR3 runs 14 residues. CDR1 SEHNR and CDR2 FQNEAQ come from the germline V gene (reference sequence). V lost 2 bases and J 0 bases, leaving 6 bases between the germline ends. CDR3 nucleotides: TGTGCCAGCAGCTTAATGCAGAGCACAGATACGCAGTATTTT. Its protein product is CASSLMQSTDTQYF. Full variable domain (outside the CDR3, taken from reference TRBV7-9 and TRBJ2-3): DTGVSQNPRHKITKRGQNVTFRCDPISEHNRLYWYRQTLGQGPEFLTYFQNEAQLEKSRLLSDRFSAERPKGSFSTLEIQRTEQGDSAMYLCASSLMQSTDTQYFGPGTRLTVL.

The genes are TRBV5-8 and TRBJ2-5; D might be TRBD1 (5 bases). Between the trimmed V and J ends, which lost 0 bases and 4 bases, there was a span of 10 bases. Germline CDR1 reads SGHTS; CDR2 reads YDEGEE. The CDR3 totals 14 residues. Written as DNA, the CDR3 is TGTGCCAGCAGCTTGGAAGGGGTTCGAGAGACCCAGTACTTC. Translation: CASSLEGVRETQYF.

The genes are TRBV29-1 and TRBJ2-3; 13 bases are a match to TRBD2. The CDR3 loop spans 16 amino acids. J lost 0 bases, V lost 1 base, and 1 base had no gene match. The germline V gene has CDR1 SQVTM and CDR2 ANQGSEA. Written as DNA, the CDR3 is TGCAGCGTTGAAGGGACTAGCGGGAGTAGCACAGATACGCAGTATTTT. Encoded protein: CSVEGTSGSSTDTQYF.

The chain links TRBV6-1 to TRBJ2-1, with D possibly matching TRBD2 (7 bases). CDR3 length: 17 amino acids. V dropped 2 bases and J dropped 6 bases, with 20 bases sitting between them. Per germline, CDR1 MNHNS and CDR2 SASEGT. CDR3 sequence: CASSEPRLVRGGNEQFF. The CDR3, as DNA: TGTGCCAGCAGTGAACCGAGACTAGTAAGGGGGGGCAATGAGCAGTTCTTC.

This clone was picked up a small number of times. The chain recombines TRBV27 with TRBJ1-6; D is possibly TRBD1 (5 bases). Germline assignment: CDR1 MNHEY and CDR2 SMNVEV (reference sequence). The length of the CDR3 is 14 residues. The germline V and J ends were trimmed by 8 bases and 0 bases, with 8 bases remaining between them. This CDR3 reads CASRQGSYNSPLHF. DNA for the CDR3: TGTGCCAGCCGGCAGGGCTCCTATAATTCACCCCTCCACTTT.

The rearrangement joins TRBV18 to TRBJ1-2; TRBD1 is a possible D gene (5 bases). V was trimmed by 2 bases and J by 2 bases, leaving 12 bases between them. The V gene's germline CDR1 is KGHSH and CDR2 LQKENI. This CDR3 region has 15 residues. CDR3 bases: TGTGCCAGCTCACCAATTCAGACAGAGAACTATGGCTACACCTTC. This translates into CASSPIQTENYGYTF.

The rearrangement uses TRBV19 and TRBJ1-1; D gene uncertain. This CDR3 spans 13 amino acids. Germline V CDR1 and CDR2: LNHDA, SQIVND (reference sequence). The ends were cut back, 5 bases at V and 0 bases at J, with 7 bases in the middle. The CDR3 sequence: CASSREVNTEAFF. The DNA of the CDR3 is TGTGCCAGTAGTCGGGAAGTGAACACTGAAGCTTTCTTT.

In its sample, this clone was seen a few times. This chain uses TRBV15 with TRBJ2-7; D unresolved. Trimming took 0 bases from V and 4 from J, leaving 13 bases between them. The CDR3 contains 15 residues. In germline, CDR1 is LNHNV, CDR2 YYDKDF (reference sequence). The CDR3 sequence is CATSREVGLNYEQYF. The CDR3 DNA reads as TGTGCCACCAGCAGAGAGGTTGGCCTCAATTACGAGCAGTACTTC.

The V call is TRBV13, the J call TRBJ2-3; 8 nucleotides match TRBD1. J was trimmed by 0 bases and V by 5 bases; bases with no gene match: 7. This CDR3 has 16 amino acids. In germline, CDR1 is PRHDT, CDR2 FYEKMQ (reference sequence). CDR3 residues: CASSLGQAFSTDTQYF. The CDR3 DNA is TGTGCCAGCAGCCTGGGACAGGCCTTTAGCACAGATACGCAGTATTTT.

V gene TRBV27 combines with J gene TRBJ2-7; 13 bases match TRBD2. Unmatched junction bases numbered 7, after V lost 5 bases and J lost 6 bases. Germline V gene data show CDR1 as MNHEY and CDR2 as SMNVEV (reference sequence). The CDR3 is 15 amino acids. CDR3 sequence reads: CASSPRLAGGSEQYF. The CDR3 nucleotides read TGTGCCAGCAGTCCTAGACTAGCGGGAGGCAGCGAGCAGTACTTC.

V is TRBV3-1 (or the pseudogene TRBV3-2) and J is TRBJ2-5, with 9 bases fitting TRBD2. The CDR3 covers 16 residues. J gave up 5 bases and V 0 bases, and 7 bases lay outside the gene matches. The germline V gene has CDR1 LGHDT and CDR2 YNNKEL (reference sequence). The CDR3 coding sequence is TGTGCCAGCAGCCAAGATATAGCGGGAGTAAGGGAGACCCAGTACTTC. Its protein product is CASSQDIAGVRETQYF.

This clone is a singleton in its sample. The chain couples TRBV24-1 to TRBJ2-1; 13 bases match TRBD2. The ends lost 7 bases at V and 5 bases at J; junction bases unmatched: 1. This CDR3 is built from 14 residues. Germline CDR1 reads KGHDR; CDR2 reads SFDVKD. The CDR3 DNA reads as TGTGCCACCAGCGGACTAGCGGGAGACAATGAGCAGTTCTTC. Protein sequence: CATSGLAGDNEQFF.

This clone was counted a few times. V and J are TRBV27 and TRBJ2-1; 8 bases are shared with TRBD1. CDR1 is MNHEY and CDR2 is SMNVEV in the germline V gene (reference sequence). The CDR3 loop spans 15 amino acids. Trimming took 7 bases from V and 4 from J; bases not matched to a gene: 9. CDR3 protein: CASKPGQGAYNEQFF. The CDR3 DNA follows: TGTGCCAGCAAACCCGGACAGGGAGCTTACAATGAGCAGTTCTTC.

This sequence joins TRBV5-1 and TRBJ2-5; TRBD2 matches at 8 bases. Germline V gene sequence: CDR1 SGHRS, CDR2 YFSETQ. CDR3 length: 14 residues. J was trimmed by 4 bases and V by 4 bases; bases with no gene match: 6. CDR3 nucleotides: TGCGCCAGCAGCCCGGGACTAGAAAGAGAGACCCAGTACTTC. Translation: CASSPGLERETQYF. The whole variable domain, filled in from reference TRBV5-1 and TRBJ2-5, reads KAGVTQTPRYLIKTRGQQVTLSCSPISGHRSVSWYQQTPGQGLQFLFEYFSETQRNKGNFPGRFSGRQFSNSRSEMNVSTLELGDSALYLCASSPGLERETQYFGPGTRLLVL.